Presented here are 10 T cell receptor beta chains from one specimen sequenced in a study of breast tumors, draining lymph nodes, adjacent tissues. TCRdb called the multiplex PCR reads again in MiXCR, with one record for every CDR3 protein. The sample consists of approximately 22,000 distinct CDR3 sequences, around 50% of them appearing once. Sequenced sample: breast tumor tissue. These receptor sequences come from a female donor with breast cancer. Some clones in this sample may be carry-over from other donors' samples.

The CDR3 sequence: CSVEEGLAFNEQFF. CDR3 DNA sequence: TGCAGCGTTGAAGAGGGACTAGCGTTTAATGAGCAGTTCTTC. The chain combines TRBV29-1 with TRBJ2-1; 10 bases are shared with TRBD2. CDR1 SQVTM and CDR2 ANQGSEA come from the germline V gene. After removal of 0 bases from V and 7 bases from J, the junction contained 3 bases not matched to a gene. CDR3 size: 14 residues.

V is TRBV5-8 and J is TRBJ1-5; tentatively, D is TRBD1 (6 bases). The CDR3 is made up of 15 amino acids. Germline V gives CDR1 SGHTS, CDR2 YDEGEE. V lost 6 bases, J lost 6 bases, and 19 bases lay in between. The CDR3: CASTTGAGGIQPQHF. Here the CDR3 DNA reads TGTGCCAGCACCACCGGGGCGGGGGGCATTCAGCCCCAGCATTTT.

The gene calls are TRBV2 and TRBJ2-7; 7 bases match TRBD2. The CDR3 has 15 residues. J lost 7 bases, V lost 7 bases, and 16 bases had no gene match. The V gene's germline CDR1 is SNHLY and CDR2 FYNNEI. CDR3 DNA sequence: TGTGCCAGCAACCCTCCCCGGGCCCCGCGGGGGGAGCAGTACTTC. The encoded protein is CASNPPRAPRGEQYF. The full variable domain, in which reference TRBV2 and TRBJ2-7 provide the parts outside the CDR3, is EPEVTQTPSHQVTQMGQEVILRCVPISNHLYFYWYRQILGQKVEFLVSFYNNEISEKSEIFDDQFSVERPDGSNFTLKIRSTKLEDSAMYFCASNPPRAPRGEQYFGPGTRLTVT.

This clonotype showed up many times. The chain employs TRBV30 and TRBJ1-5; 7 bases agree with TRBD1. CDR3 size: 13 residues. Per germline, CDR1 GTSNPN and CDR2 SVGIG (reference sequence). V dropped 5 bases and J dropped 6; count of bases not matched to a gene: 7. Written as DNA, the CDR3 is TGTGCCTGGGACAGGGCCGCGGGTCAGCCCCAGCATTTT. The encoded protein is CAWDRAAGQPQHF.

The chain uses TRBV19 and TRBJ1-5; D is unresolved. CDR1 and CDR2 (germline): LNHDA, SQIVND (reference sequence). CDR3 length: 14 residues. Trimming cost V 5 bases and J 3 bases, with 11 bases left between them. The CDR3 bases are TGTGCCAGTAGTCTCCGGGTGCTCAATCAGCCCCAGCATTTT. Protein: CASSLRVLNQPQHF.

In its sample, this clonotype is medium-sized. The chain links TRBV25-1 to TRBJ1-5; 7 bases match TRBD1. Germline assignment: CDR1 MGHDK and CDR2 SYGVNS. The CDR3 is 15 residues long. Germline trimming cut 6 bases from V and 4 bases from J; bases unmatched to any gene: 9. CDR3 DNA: TGTGCCAGCAGCCAACCAGGGGGGAGAAATCAGCCCCAGCATTTT. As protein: CASSQPGGRNQPQHF. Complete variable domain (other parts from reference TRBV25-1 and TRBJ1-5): EADIYQTPRYLVIGTGKKITLECSQTMGHDKMYWYQQDPGMELHLIHYSYGVNSTEKGDLSSESTVSRIRTEHFPLTLESARPSHTSQYLCASSQPGGRNQPQHFGDGTRLSIL.

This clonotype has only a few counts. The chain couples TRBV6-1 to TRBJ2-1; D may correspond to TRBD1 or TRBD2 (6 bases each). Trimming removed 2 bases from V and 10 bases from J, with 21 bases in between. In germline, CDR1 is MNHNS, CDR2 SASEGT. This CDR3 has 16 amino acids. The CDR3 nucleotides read TGTGCCAGCAGTGAATGGGGGGTCGACGGGACAAAAGAGCAGTTCTTC. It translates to CASSEWGVDGTKEQFF.

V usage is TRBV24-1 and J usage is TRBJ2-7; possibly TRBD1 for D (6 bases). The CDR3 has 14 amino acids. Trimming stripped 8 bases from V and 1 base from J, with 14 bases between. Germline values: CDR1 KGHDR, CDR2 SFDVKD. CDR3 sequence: CATTWTVPSYEQYF. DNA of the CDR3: TGTGCCACCACCTGGACAGTTCCATCCTACGAGCAGTACTTC.

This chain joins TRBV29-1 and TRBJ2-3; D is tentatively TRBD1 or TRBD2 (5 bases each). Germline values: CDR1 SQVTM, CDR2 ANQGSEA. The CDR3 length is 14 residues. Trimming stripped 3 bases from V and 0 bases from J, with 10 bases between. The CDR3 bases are TGCAGCGTTGATGGGACGGCTAGCACAGATACGCAGTATTTT. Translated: CSVDGTASTDTQYF.

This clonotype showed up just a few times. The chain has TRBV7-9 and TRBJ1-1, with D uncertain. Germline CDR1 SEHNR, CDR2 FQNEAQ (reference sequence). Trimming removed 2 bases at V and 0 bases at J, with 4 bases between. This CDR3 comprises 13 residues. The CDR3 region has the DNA TGTGCCAGCAGCTTATCCCTGAACACTGAAGCTTTCTTT. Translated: CASSLSLNTEAFF. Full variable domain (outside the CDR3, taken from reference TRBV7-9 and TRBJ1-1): DTGVSQNPRHKITKRGQNVTFRCDPISEHNRLYWYRQTLGQGPEFLTYFQNEAQLEKSRLLSDRFSAERPKGSFSTLEIQRTEQGDSAMYLCASSLSLNTEAFFGQGTRLTVV.